The 16 T cell receptor beta chains reported below all come from one sample, sequenced in a study of molecular identifiers for immune sequencing clone quantification (dated by TCRdb to about 2018). Libraries were built with PCR. Sequencing was carried out with a NextSeq 500. The public reads were quality trimmed at Q25 with fastp and then assembled into clones with MiXCR by TCRdb, keeping productive beta chains. CDR3 protein duplicates are merged, each entry listing the most common genes and DNA. The sample contains over 50,000 distinct CDR3 sequences, 36% of them found a single time. The biggest ten clones account for 3.5% to 4% of the sample. The source material was naive CD8+ T cells from blood, with Jurkat cell RNA spiked in. The cell subset or site label, as the study defines it: FACS-sorted CD8+CD4-CCR7+CD45RA+ naive T cells. The receptors were sampled from a human donor in good health. Some libraries in this study had Jurkat cell RNA spiked in.

This clonotype was counted at least ten times. The chain uses TRBV7-8 and TRBJ2-1, with TRBD1 matching 7 bases. The CDR3 is 12 amino acids. Per the germline V gene, CDR1 is SGHVS and CDR2 is FQNEAQ. The junction had 1 base not matched to a gene; V was cut back by 3 bases and J by 8 bases. The CDR3 DNA sequence: TGTGCCAGCAGCTTCCAGGGGGATGAGCAGTTCTTC. Translation: CASSFQGDEQFF.

The chain is built from TRBV5-4 and TRBJ2-2, with D possibly matching TRBD2 (7 bases). Trimming took off 0 bases at V and 3 bases at J, with 18 bases between the two ends. Germline assignment: CDR1 SGHNT and CDR2 YYREEE (reference sequence). This CDR3 region has 18 residues. CDR3 amino acids: CASSLDGRGISHTGELFF. The CDR3 DNA sequence: TGTGCCAGCAGCTTGGATGGGAGGGGGATTTCCCACACCGGGGAGCTGTTTTTT.

This rearrangement joins TRBV10-1 to TRBJ2-3; D gene unclear. Germline V gene sequence: CDR1 WNHNN, CDR2 SYGVQD (reference sequence). Trimming shortened V by 0 bases and J by 3 bases, and 7 bases separated the two germline ends. The CDR3 loop spans 14 amino acids. CDR3 residues: CASSESGGTDTQYF. The CDR3 DNA reads TGCGCCAGCAGTGAGTCGGGCGGTACAGATACGCAGTATTTT.

This clonotype was observed once. This chain links TRBV24-1 with TRBJ2-4; D gene unclear. This CDR3 has 13 amino acids. Germline CDR1 is KGHDR and CDR2 is SFDVKD. The V end was cut by 4 bases, the J end by 13 bases, with 16 bases between. The CDR3 spells CATSETVTAMQYF. The CDR3 coding sequence is TGTGCCACCAGTGAAACAGTAACCGCCATGCAGTACTTC.

This clonotype was observed a handful of times. The rearrangement uses TRBV20-1 and TRBJ2-1; 10 bases map to TRBD1. The trim removed 5 bases at V and 9 bases at J, leaving 13 bases unmatched. The V gene's germline CDR1 is DFQATT and CDR2 SNEGSKA (reference sequence). CDR3 length equals 15 residues. CDR3 bases: TGCAGTGCTCCCGCCCCGACAGGGGGCATATTTGAGCAGTTCTTC. Its protein is CSAPAPTGGIFEQFF.

This clonotype was recorded a few times. V gene TRBV4-2 combines with J gene TRBJ2-1; the match to TRBD1 covers 11 bases. The CDR3 extends over 14 amino acids. The germline CDR1 and CDR2 sequences are LGHNA and YNFKEQ. The junction had 3 bases not matched to a gene; V was cut back by 2 bases and J by 9 bases. Written as DNA, the CDR3 is TGTGCCAGCAGCCAAAAGGACAGGGGGCTTGAGCAGTTCTTC. Protein product: CASSQKDRGLEQFF.

With respect to this clonotype: A much larger clone is a single base away; this may be a read error. This chain uses TRBV12-3 or TRBV12-4 with TRBJ1-1; perhaps TRBD1 as D (6 bases). This CDR3 contains 14 residues. The CDR3 loop is CASSLFGGLLEAVF. CDR3 nucleotides: TGTGCCAGCAGTTTATTTGGGGGCCTCCTTGAAGCTGTCTTT.

About this clonotype itself: One end of the junction varies from germline; a read error may be responsible. The chain couples TRBV4-2 to TRBJ2-4; D is unclear. Per germline, CDR1 LGHNA and CDR2 YNFKEQ. This CDR3 spans 12 amino acids. The CDR3 is CASSPGGGSQSF. DNA for the CDR3: TGTGCCAGCAGCCCCGGCGGTGGCAGTCAGTCCTTC.

This clonotype was observed a few times. This chain uses TRBV2 with TRBJ2-2, with 7 bases identical to TRBD1. The CDR3 has 15 residues. V was clipped by 6 bases and J by 9 bases; unmatched bases: 13. Per the germline V gene, CDR1 is SNHLY and CDR2 is FYNNEI. The CDR3 protein is CASRRRDSSPRELFF. The CDR3, as DNA: TGTGCCAGCAGGCGCCGGGACAGCTCTCCAAGGGAGCTGTTTTTT.

The table lists this clonotype with a few counts. The CDR3 protein is CASSHSLDRSYEQYF. DNA of the CDR3: TGCGCCAGCAGCCACTCCCTTGACAGGAGCTACGAGCAGTACTTC. V usage is TRBV4-3 and J usage is TRBJ2-7, with D perhaps TRBD1 (6 bases). V lost 3 bases to trimming and J lost 3 bases, with 15 bases between them. Germline V gene sequence: CDR1 LGHNA, CDR2 YSLEER. The CDR3 length is 15 residues.

On this clonotype itself: A read error may explain this, as a much larger clone is one base away. The chain carries TRBV10-2 and TRBJ2-3, with no clear D. Germline V gene sequence: CDR1 WSHSY, CDR2 SAAADI. The CDR3 spans 13 residues. CDR3 nucleotide sequence: TGCGCCAGCTTTGGACCTGACACAGATACGCTGTATTTT. This sequence encodes CASFGPDTDTLYF.

This clonotype was seen many times. The chain has TRBV28 and TRBJ1-1, with D tentatively TRBD1 (5 bases). The CDR3 length is 15 residues. Germline lookup yields CDR1 MDHEN and CDR2 SYDVKM. The V and J ends lost 6 bases and 1 base respectively, with 15 bases between them. The CDR3 spells CASRIQGTWNTEAFF. The CDR3 DNA reads as TGTGCCAGCAGGATCCAGGGAACCTGGAACACTGAAGCTTTCTTT.

Of note for this clonotype: This clone may be a read error of a much larger clone one base away. The CDR3 carries no conserved terminal phenylalanine or tryptophan, so it likely arises from a read error. The V call is TRBV29-1, the J call TRBJ2-1, with 10 bases fitting TRBD2. From germline, CDR1 is SQVTM and CDR2 ANQGSEA. This CDR3 spans 15 amino acids. V lost 6 bases and J lost 8; bases outside the gene matches: 13. CDR3 region: CSVAALAGLNDEQFI. The CDR3 coding sequence is TGCAGCGTCGCAGCACTAGCGGGGCTAAACGATGAGCAGTTCATC.

Concerning this clonotype: A much larger clone is a single base away; this may be a read error. This chain connects TRBV6-5 to TRBJ2-5; TRBD1 is a possible D gene (6 bases). Germline V CDR1 and CDR2: MNHEY, SVGAGI. CDR3 size: 15 residues. Trimming took 3 bases from V and 1 from J, leaving 12 bases between them. The CDR3 nucleotides are TGTGCCAGCAGTTATGGGACAAGGGCCCAAGAGACCCAGTACTTC. This sequence encodes CASSYGTRAQETQYF.

This clonotype was counted many times. The chain joins TRBV28 to TRBJ2-7; D possibly corresponds to TRBD2 (6 bases). The CDR3 is 15 amino acids. Between the trimmed V and J ends, which lost 5 bases and 4 bases, there was a span of 18 bases. Germline CDR1 and CDR2: MDHEN and SYDVKM. CDR3 in amino acids: CASSPPAGIPYEQYF. The DNA of the CDR3 is TGTGCCAGCAGTCCCCCGGCGGGGATACCATACGAGCAGTACTTC. Complete variable domain (other parts from reference TRBV28 and TRBJ2-7): DVKVTQSSRYLVKRTGEKVFLECVQDMDHENMFWYRQDPGLGLRLIYFSYDVKMKEKGDIPEGYSVSREKKERFSLILESASTNQTSMYLCASSPPAGIPYEQYFGPGTRLTVT.

This clonotype was observed many times. The genes are TRBV20-1 and TRBJ1-5; no definite D call. V was cut by 3 bases and J by 7 bases, with 13 bases left in between. Germline assignment: CDR1 DFQATT and CDR2 SNEGSKA (reference sequence). The CDR3 contains 13 residues. The CDR3, as DNA: TGCAGTGCTAGGGCTCCCAACGGGCAGCCCCAGCATTTT. Its translation is CSARAPNGQPQHF.